This T cell receptor (beta chain) was observed in a study of T cell responses to AZD1222 COVID-19 vaccine. CDR3 length: 15 residues. The V gene lost 0 bases and the J gene lost 6 bases, with 11 bases spanning the gap. The germline V gene has CDR1 LGHNA and CDR2 YNFKEQ. The table came from immunoSEQ multiplex PCR; TCRdb's copy has only in-frame clones and leaves some out. The sample contains 130,000 or so clones, approximately 90% of which appear only once. The chain employs TRBV4-2 and TRBJ2-2; TRBD2 is a possible D gene (5 bases). This TCR was sampled from an adult who received the AZD1222 COVID-19 vaccine. This specimen was peripheral blood, taken 28 days after the second AZD1222 dose. CDR3 sequence: CASSQDSLGAGELFF. CDR3 coding DNA: TGTGCCAGCAGCCAAGATTCCCTGGGAGCCGGGGAGCTGTTTTTT.